The rows below give T cell receptor beta chains drawn from one sample of a study of CD4 T cell repertoires in COVID-19. Sequenced by immunoSEQ multiplex PCR; TCRdb stores in-frame clones only, minus some. The sample lists about 75,000 clones; approximately 83% were seen once. Material: CD4+ T cells from peripheral blood, obtained after recovery from COVID-19. Source of these receptors: a human donor who had COVID-19. Each CDR3 is given with its conserved first and last residue. The D gene is left open where the match is weak. The listing skips clone size in some rows; elsewhere it reads once, few, many or a size class.

V gene,J gene,clone size,D gene,CDR3 DNA,CDR3 protein
TRBV5-1,TRBJ2-7,-,TRBD2,TGCGCCAGCAGCTTGGCCGGTGCGGGGGGCTACGAGCAGTACTTC,CASSLAGAGGYEQYF
TRBV5-4,TRBJ2-6,few,TRBD1,TGTGCCAGCAGCTTGTACAGGGGTGCTGAGGGGGCCAACGTCCTGACTTTC,CASSLYRGAEGANVLTF
TRBV5-6,TRBJ1-6,-,-,TGTGCCAGCAGCTTCCGGGCCAATTATAATTCACCCCTCCACTTT,CASSFRANYNSPLHF
TRBV10-3,TRBJ2-5,-,-,TGTGCCATCAGTGAGTCGGCCCTCGGGGAGACCCAGTACTTC,CAISESALGETQYF
TRBV7-2,TRBJ2-3,-,TRBD2,TGTGCCAGCAGTCCTATAGCGGGAGGCGGAGATACGCAGTATTTT,CASSPIAGGGDTQYF
TRBV13,TRBJ1-1,-,-,TGTGCCAGCAGCCCCCCCACAGGGAACACTGAAGCTTTCTTT,CASSPPTGNTEAFF
TRBV6-5,TRBJ2-1,-,TRBD2,TGTGCCAGCAAGCGGGAATTCCTCTCCTACAATGAGCAGTTCTTC,CASKREFLSYNEQFF
TRBV10-2,TRBJ1-6,medium-sized,TRBD1,TGCGCCAGCAGAGAGGGACAGGGAGCACGGTCACCCCTCCACTTT,CASREGQGARSPLHF
TRBV5-1,TRBJ2-1,-,TRBD1,TGCGCCAGCAGTAAGGGACAGGGCCTAAGCGAGGGCCATGAGCAGTTCTTC,CASSKGQGLSEGHEQFF
TRBV5-1,TRBJ2-2,-,TRBD2,TGCGCCAGCGGCAGGACTAGCGGCGGCACCGGGGAGCTGTTTTTT,CASGRTSGGTGELFF
TRBV4-2,TRBJ1-1,-,-,TGTGCCAGCAGCCAACGACAGAAAGTGAACACTGAAGCTTTCTTT,CASSQRQKVNTEAFF
TRBV6-2/TRBV6-3,TRBJ2-5,once,-,TGTGCCAGCAGTTGGCCGGGCGCCGGGTGGGAGACCCAGTACTTC,CASSWPGAGWETQYF
TRBV7-8,TRBJ2-1,-,-,TGTGCCAGCAGCTCACGACACAAGGACAATGAGCAGTTCTTC,CASSSRHKDNEQFF
TRBV6-5,TRBJ2-5,-,-,TGTGCCAGCAGTTGGATGGCGGGAGAGACCCAGTACTTC,CASSWMAGETQYF
TRBV6-5,TRBJ1-1,few,-,TGTGCCAGCGGAAGTTATATTCCGGGGAACACTGAAGCTTTCTTT,CASGSYIPGNTEAFF
TRBV5-1,TRBJ2-1,-,TRBD1,TGCGCCAGCAGCGGGGGACAGGGGAATCACAATGAGCAGTTCTTC,CASSGGQGNHNEQFF
TRBV4-1,TRBJ1-4,-,-,TGCGCCAGCAGCCCGACGGGCGGGAATGAAAAACTGTTTTTT,CASSPTGGNEKLFF
TRBV2,TRBJ1-2,-,-,TGTGCCAGCAGCTACACTAATGTCAGGGTAATCGGTGGCTACACCTTC,CASSYTNVRVIGGYTF
TRBV20-1,TRBJ1-4,-,-,TGCAGTGTCGAATCAGGGGAAAAACTGTTTTTT,CSVESGEKLFF
TRBV10-3,TRBJ2-5,-,-,TGTGCCATCAGCGTGACTGAGGCGAGAGAGACCCAGTACTTC,CAISVTEARETQYF
TRBV5-1,TRBJ2-1,-,-,TGCGCCAGCAGCGGGGGAGCGGTTTCCTACAATGAGCAGTTCTTC,CASSGGAVSYNEQFF
TRBV2,TRBJ1-4,-,-,TGTGCCAGCAGTCCGAACGGGCCAGCCAGTGAAAAACTGTTTTTT,CASSPNGPASEKLFF
TRBV5-4,TRBJ1-5,-,TRBD1,TGTGCCAGCAGTTTACAGGGGGCACAGCCCCAGCATTTT,CASSLQGAQPQHF
TRBV19,TRBJ2-1,-,TRBD2,TGTGCCAGTAGACAGAGCGGGAGAACGAATGAGCAGTTCTTC,CASRQSGRTNEQFF
TRBV11-1,TRBJ1-6,-,-,TGTGCCAGCAGAATAGCAAGCTCCTATAATTCACCCCTCCACTTT,CASRIASSYNSPLHF
TRBV18,TRBJ1-2,-,-,TGTGCCAGCTCTCAGGGACCTAACTATGGCTACACCTTC,CASSQGPNYGYTF
TRBV6-4,TRBJ1-2,few,-,TGTGCCAGCAGTCCCGGGGGGACTAACGGCGGCTACACCTTC,CASSPGGTNGGYTF
TRBV27,TRBJ2-3,-,-,TGTGCCAGCAGTTTATTAGCAGGGATTACAGATACGCAGTATTTT,CASSLLAGITDTQYF
TRBV27,TRBJ2-1,-,-,TGTGCCAGCAGTTTAACCGGAGCTGAGAATGAGCAGTTCTTC,CASSLTGAENEQFF
TRBV30,TRBJ2-7,-,-,TGTGCCTGGAGTGTACCGGGGGTCGAGCAGTACTTC,CAWSVPGVEQYF
TRBV4-1,TRBJ1-3,-,-,TGCGCCAGCAGCCAATTGAACCTGGACAGCCCTGGAAACACCATATATTTT,CASSQLNLDSPGNTIYF
TRBV18,TRBJ1-3,-,-,TGTGCCAGCTCTCCACAGGGTGGAAACACCATATATTTT,CASSPQGGNTIYF
TRBV7-2,TRBJ2-2,-,TRBD1,TGTGCCAGCAGCTCCACCGGGACAGGGTTAGCCGGGGAGCTGTTTTTT,CASSSTGTGLAGELFF
TRBV15,TRBJ2-7,-,TRBD1,TGTGCCACCAGCGGGGACAGAACCGAGGACGGACACTCAGGGGAGCAGTACTTC,CATSGDRTEDGHSGEQYF
TRBV6-5,TRBJ2-6,-,-,TGTGCCAGCATGCCAGGGGCTGGGGCCAACGTCCTGACTTTC,CASMPGAGANVLTF
TRBV20-1,TRBJ1-1,-,TRBD1,TGCAGTGCCGACAGGGCGGCTTTCTTT,CSADRAAFF
TRBV29-1,TRBJ2-2,-,-,TGCAGCGTTGACGTAGGGGGCACCGGGGAGCTGTTTTTT,CSVDVGGTGELFF
TRBV2,TRBJ1-1,once,-,TGTGCCAGCAGGTCCGCCGCAGGCCAATATGAAGCTTTCTTT,CASRSAAGQYEAFF
TRBV12-3/TRBV12-4,TRBJ1-5,once,-,TGTGCCAGCAGTCCAGACACGAATCAGCCCCAGCATTTT,CASSPDTNQPQHF
TRBV28,TRBJ2-5,-,TRBD2,TGTGCCAGCGGGGGACTAGCGGGATTTGAGACCCAGTACTTC,CASGGLAGFETQYF
TRBV30,TRBJ1-6,few,TRBD1,TGTGCCTGGAGGCCACAGGGGTTTAGTTCACCCCTCCACTTT,CAWRPQGFSSPLHF
TRBV29-1,TRBJ1-2,-,-,TGCAGCGTGCGGCAGGGCAGAAACTATGGCTACACCTTC,CSVRQGRNYGYTF
TRBV7-8,TRBJ1-4,few,-,TGTGCCAGCAGCTTAGAATTACGTGCAACTAATGAAAAACTGTTTTTT,CASSLELRATNEKLFF
TRBV5-5,TRBJ2-1,-,TRBD2,TGTGCCAGCAGCCCGGGACTAGCGGGGCTATTCTTC,CASSPGLAGLFF
TRBV28,TRBJ1-5,-,-,TGTGCCAGCAGGGAGCCTGGACAGAGCAATCAGCCCCAGCATTTT,CASREPGQSNQPQHF
TRBV6-5,TRBJ1-3,-,-,TGTGCCAGCAGATTGTCCTCTGGAAACACCATATATTTT,CASRLSSGNTIYF